One sample yielded the 19 T cell receptor beta chains listed below, sequenced in a study of cytomegalovirus exposure and HLA in healthy donors. Sequenced by immunoSEQ multiplex PCR; TCRdb stores in-frame clones only, minus some. The sample includes 90,000 to 100,000 clones, 87% seen only once; the top ten take roughly 4.3%. Sample: PBMCs. Receptors were obtained from a woman between 25 and 40 years old in good health and CMV-seronegative.

V usage is TRBV19 and J usage is TRBJ1-6; possibly TRBD1 for D (5 bases). The V gene lost 6 bases and the J gene lost 2 bases, with 11 bases spanning the gap. The CDR3 extends over 15 amino acids. CDR1 is LNHDA and CDR2 is SQIVND in the germline V gene (reference sequence). CDR3: CASSPQGTYNSPLHF. DNA of the CDR3: TGTGCCAGTAGCCCCCAGGGTACCTATAATTCACCCCTCCACTTT.

V gene TRBV18 combines with J gene TRBJ1-4, with 8 bases that match TRBD1. The CDR3 spans 17 residues. With 2 bases clipped from V and 10 bases from J, the junction kept 15 bases outside the gene matches. Germline V gene data show CDR1 as KGHSH and CDR2 as LQKENI. The CDR3 nucleotides read TGTGCCAGCTCACCAGGACAGGGAGGAGGGCTGAAGGGAAAACTGTTTTTT. Translated, it gives CASSPGQGGGLKGKLFF.

V gene TRBV5-1 combines with J gene TRBJ2-1, with D maybe TRBD2 (5 bases). The CDR3 consists of 16 residues. Germline V lookup: CDR1 SGHRS, CDR2 YFSETQ. V was pared by 0 bases and J by 0 bases, with 10 bases between. CDR3 sequence: CASSLGWSGSYNEQFF. The DNA of the CDR3 is TGCGCCAGCAGCTTGGGGTGGAGCGGCTCCTACAATGAGCAGTTCTTC. The full variable domain, its missing parts supplied by reference TRBV5-1 and TRBJ2-1, is KAGVTQTPRYLIKTRGQQVTLSCSPISGHRSVSWYQQTPGQGLQFLFEYFSETQRNKGNFPGRFSGRQFSNSRSEMNVSTLELGDSALYLCASSLGWSGSYNEQFFGPGTRLTVL.

The chain carries TRBV6-5 and TRBJ1-2; 7 bases agree with TRBD1. This CDR3 is built from 13 residues. With 7 bases clipped from V and 5 bases from J, the junction kept 7 bases outside the gene matches. Germline loops: CDR1 MNHEY, CDR2 SVGAGI. CDR3 nucleotide sequence: TGTGCCAGCACCCAAGGGGGCGCGTATGGCTACACCTTC. Its translation: CASTQGGAYGYTF.

V gene TRBV18 combines with J gene TRBJ1-5, with D perhaps TRBD1 (6 bases). The germline V and J ends were trimmed by 5 bases and 6 bases, with 17 bases remaining between them. The CDR3 is made up of 15 amino acids. Germline V gene sequence: CDR1 KGHSH, CDR2 LQKENI. DNA for the CDR3: TGTGCCAGCTCAGCCGGCAGACAGGCAGGTCAGCCCCAGCATTTT. Amino acids: CASSAGRQAGQPQHF.

The V gene is TRBV29-1, the J gene TRBJ1-1; 9 nucleotides agree with TRBD1. The J segment lost 4 bases and the V segment lost 6 bases, leaving 6 bases of the junction unmatched. The CDR3 length is 13 residues. Germline loops: CDR1 SQVTM, CDR2 ANQGSEA. The CDR3: CSVSDRGITEAFF. The CDR3 nucleotides are TGCAGCGTATCCGACAGGGGGATCACTGAAGCTTTCTTT.

This chain links TRBV19 with TRBJ2-7; 7 bases map to TRBD1. Germline V gives CDR1 LNHDA, CDR2 SQIVND (reference sequence). V lost 6 bases to trimming and J lost 2 bases; unmatched junction nucleotides: 4. The CDR3 loop spans 13 amino acids. The DNA of the CDR3 is TGTGCCAGTAGGCGGCAGGGGGCCTACGAGCAGTACTTC. This translates into CASRRQGAYEQYF. The full variable domain, rest sourced from reference TRBV19 and TRBJ2-7, is DGGITQSPKYLFRKEGQNVTLSCEQNLNHDAMYWYRQDPGQGLRLIYYSQIVNDFQKGDIAEGYSVSREKKESFPLTVTSAQKNPTAFYLCASRRQGAYEQYFGPGTRLTVT.

The chain uses TRBV5-8 and TRBJ2-2; the match to TRBD2 covers 8 bases. Trimming removed 3 bases from V and 4 bases from J; junction bases left unmatched: 5. This CDR3 comprises 15 residues. The germline CDR1 and CDR2 sequences are SGHTS and YDEGEE. CDR3 sequence (DNA): TGTGCCAGCAGCTCCGGGACTAGGGTCACCGGGGAGCTGTTTTTT. Translation: CASSSGTRVTGELFF.

The V and J genes are TRBV9 and TRBJ2-1; possibly TRBD1 for D (6 bases). Germline V CDR1 and CDR2: SGDLS, YYNGEE. The CDR3 covers 15 residues. V shed 3 bases and J shed 4 bases, with 14 bases lying between them. CDR3 in DNA: TGTGCCAGCAGCGCCTGGGGGACACTGTACAATGAGCAGTTCTTC. This sequence encodes CASSAWGTLYNEQFF.

This chain connects TRBV6-5 to TRBJ1-1, with 7 bases matching TRBD1. Germline V gives CDR1 MNHEY, CDR2 SVGAGI. Trimming at V came to 7 bases and at J to 3 bases, leaving 5 bases not matched to a gene. CDR3 length: 13 amino acids. CDR3 bases: TGTGCCAGCAACCACAGGGGTGACACTGAAGCTTTCTTT. Translating gives CASNHRGDTEAFF.

The rearrangement uses TRBV9 and TRBJ2-7; 7 bases map to TRBD1. The CDR3 consists of 14 residues. V lost 4 bases and J lost 1; bases outside the gene matches: 5. Germline-derived CDR1 and CDR2 are SGDLS and YYNGEE. CDR3 sequence (DNA): TGTGCCAGCAGCCCGACAGGGTTTTCCTACGAGCAGTACTTC. This codes for CASSPTGFSYEQYF.

The chain links TRBV7-9 to TRBJ1-2, with 9 positions matching TRBD1. This CDR3 comprises 13 residues. Germline CDR1 and CDR2: SEHNR and FQNEAQ (reference sequence). J gave up 8 bases and V 5 bases, and 6 bases lay outside the gene matches. CDR3 coding DNA: TGTGCCAGCAGCGCTTCGGACAGGGGAGGCTACACCTTC. Its translation: CASSASDRGGYTF. Full variable domain (outside the CDR3, taken from reference TRBV7-9 and TRBJ1-2): DTGVSQNPRHKITKRGQNVTFRCDPISEHNRLYWYRQTLGQGPEFLTYFQNEAQLEKSRLLSDRFSAERPKGSFSTLEIQRTEQGDSAMYLCASSASDRGGYTFGSGTRLTVV.

The J gene is TRBJ2-3, the V gene TRBV15; 8 bases match TRBD1. This CDR3 spans 13 amino acids. V lost 10 bases and J lost 1; bases outside the gene matches: 4. The germline V gene has CDR1 LNHNV and CDR2 YYDKDF (reference sequence). CDR3 in DNA: TGTGCCATCCCGGGACAGGGCACAGATACGCAGTATTTT. Encoded protein: CAIPGQGTDTQYF.

This chain uses TRBV14 with TRBJ2-7; TRBD2 matches at 16 bases. This CDR3 contains 19 residues. Trimming cost V 4 bases and J 2 bases; bases outside gene matches: 11. The germline gives CDR1 SGHDN, CDR2 FVKESK. The CDR3 DNA reads as TGTGCCAGCAGCCCTTTACCGGGACTAGCGGGAGGGCTCCCCTACGAGCAGTACTTC. Protein sequence: CASSPLPGLAGGLPYEQYF. Based on the CDR3 plus reference TRBV14 and TRBJ2-7, the full variable domain is EAGVTQFPSHSVIEKGQTVTLRCDPISGHDNLYWYRRVMGKEIKFLLHFVKESKQDESGMPNNRFLAERTGGTYSTLKVQPAELEDSGVYFCASSPLPGLAGGLPYEQYFGPGTRLTVT.

The CDR3 DNA is TGTGCCAGCAGCTTATGGGGACTGGGTGGCTACACCTTC. Its translation is CASSLWGLGGYTF. This chain connects TRBV7-3 to TRBJ1-2; maybe TRBD1 (5 bases). CDR3 length: 13 residues. Deletions cut 2 bases from V and 7 bases from J, with 11 bases between. In germline, CDR1 is SGHTA, CDR2 FQGTGA.

The rearrangement uses TRBV7-3 and TRBJ2-1, with TRBD2 matching 7 bases. The J segment lost 0 bases and the V segment lost 1 base, leaving 6 bases of the junction unmatched. Germline V gives CDR1 SGHTA, CDR2 FQGTGA. The CDR3 covers 17 residues. The CDR3 DNA sequence: TGTGCCAGCAGCTTAAGGATGGTAGCGGGCTCCTACAATGAGCAGTTCTTC. It yields the protein CASSLRMVAGSYNEQFF. The variable domain in full, completed from reference TRBV7-3 and TRBJ2-1, reads GAGVSQTPSNKVTEKGKYVELRCDPISGHTALYWYRQSLGQGPEFLIYFQGTGAADDSGLPNDRFFAVRPEGSVSTLKIQRTERGDSAVYLCASSLRMVAGSYNEQFFGPGTRLTVL.

The V call is TRBV6-5, the J call TRBJ1-2; 9 positions agree with TRBD1. CDR1 and CDR2 from the germline V gene are MNHEY and SVGAGI. The ends lost 4 bases at V and 5 bases at J; junction bases unmatched: 5. The CDR3 is 14 residues long. The CDR3 here is CASSFRDRGYGYTF. The CDR3 region has the DNA TGTGCCAGCAGTTTCCGCGACAGGGGGTATGGCTACACCTTC.

This clone has only one observation. The rearrangement joins TRBV11-1 to TRBJ1-1, with D uncertain. The germline gives CDR1 SGHAT, CDR2 FQDESV (reference sequence). The ends were cut back, 8 bases at V and 6 bases at J, with 10 bases in the middle. CDR3 length: 11 residues. This CDR3 is CASEGWAEAFF. For the CDR3, the DNA is TGTGCCAGCGAGGGCTGGGCTGAAGCTTTCTTT.

This chain connects TRBV7-9 to TRBJ2-1; the D gene is possibly TRBD1 (5 bases). The CDR3 sequence is 14 residues long. The germline gives CDR1 SEHNR, CDR2 FQNEAQ (reference sequence). V lost 5 bases and J lost 0, with 8 bases in between. Written as DNA, the CDR3 is TGTGCCAGCAGCGTGACAGACTCCTACAATGAGCAGTTCTTC. The encoded protein is CASSVTDSYNEQFF. The complete variable domain, with remaining parts taken from reference TRBV7-9 and TRBJ2-1, reads DTGVSQNPRHKITKRGQNVTFRCDPISEHNRLYWYRQTLGQGPEFLTYFQNEAQLEKSRLLSDRFSAERPKGSFSTLEIQRTEQGDSAMYLCASSVTDSYNEQFFGPGTRLTVL.